Below, 25 T cell receptor beta chains from the same sample are listed, as sequenced in a study of response to subunit inactivated influenza vaccine. TCRdb recomputed calls from the RT-PCR reads with MiXCR, one row per CDR3 protein. Among fewer than 700,000 distinct CDR3 sequences listed, around 13% were seen once. The specimen was PBMCs from blood, collected roughly 45 days after vaccination. Receptors were obtained from a man aged 45-65 years who received an inactivated influenza vaccine.

This clonotype has more than one count but fewer than ten. This chain links TRBV6-1 with TRBJ1-1; D gene unclear. Trimming cost V 6 bases and J 1 base, with 9 bases left between them. This CDR3 has 13 amino acids. Germline values: CDR1 MNHNS, CDR2 SASEGT. This chain's CDR3 is CASRSSGNTEAFF. The CDR3 region has the DNA TGTGCCAGCAGGAGCTCCGGGAACACTGAAGCTTTCTTT.

This chain links TRBV7-9 with TRBJ2-2, with 11 bases matching TRBD2. The V gene's germline CDR1 is SEHNR and CDR2 FQNEAQ (reference sequence). The V and J ends lost 4 bases and 6 bases, in that order; junction bases with no gene match: 7. The CDR3 is 16 residues long. The CDR3 loop is CASSSLAGGVAGELFF. CDR3 nucleotides: TGTGCCAGCAGCTCCCTAGCGGGAGGAGTCGCCGGGGAGCTGTTTTTT.

The chain uses TRBV29-1 and TRBJ1-2; D unresolved. This CDR3 is 12 amino acids long. With 2 bases removed from V and 1 base from J, the gap between germline ends came to 5 bases. Germline loops: CDR1 SQVTM, CDR2 ANQGSEA. CDR3 sequence: CSVERNNYGYTF. The CDR3 nucleotides are TGCAGCGTTGAACGGAATAACTATGGCTACACCTTC. The whole variable domain, filled in from reference TRBV29-1 and TRBJ1-2, reads SAVISQKPSRDICQRGTSLTIQCQVDSQVTMMFWYRQQPGQSLTLIATANQGSEATYESGFVIDKFPISRPNLTFSTLTVSNMSPEDSSIYLCSVERNNYGYTFGSGTRLTVV.

This clonotype was seen many times. V usage is TRBV29-1 and J usage is TRBJ2-2; D ambiguous. Germline CDR1 and CDR2: SQVTM and ANQGSEA. CDR3 length: 14 residues. Trimming cost V 7 bases and J 2 bases, with 14 bases left between them. CDR3: CSASRTANTGELFF. The CDR3 DNA reads TGCAGCGCAAGTAGGACGGCCAACACCGGGGAGCTGTTTTTT.

The table lists this clonotype with a count of one. This chain links TRBV2 with TRBJ1-5; D is undetermined. V lost 7 bases, J lost 3 bases, and 10 bases lay in between. Germline CDR1 is SNHLY and CDR2 is FYNNEI. The CDR3 is made up of 13 amino acids. The CDR3, as DNA: TGTGCCAGCACCGGAGAGCTCAATCAGCCCCAGCATTTT. Translation gives CASTGELNQPQHF.

Many counts were recorded for this clonotype. CDR3 in DNA: TGTGCCAGCAGCTTAGTTCAGAACTCCTACGAGCAGTACTTC. Translating gives CASSLVQNSYEQYF. The rearrangement uses TRBV7-8 and TRBJ2-7; D is unclear. Germline lookup yields CDR1 SGHVS and CDR2 FQNEAQ. The CDR3 has 14 amino acids. Between the trimmed V and J ends, which lost 1 base and 0 bases, there was a span of 7 bases.

V is TRBV10-3 and J is TRBJ2-7, with D possibly matching TRBD1 (6 bases). The CDR3 contains 14 residues. CDR1 and CDR2 (germline): ENHRY, SYGVKD. V was trimmed by 4 bases and J by 5 bases, leaving 15 bases between them. CDR3 region: CAISGYRDFHEQYF. The CDR3 bases are TGTGCCATCAGTGGTTACAGGGATTTCCACGAGCAGTACTTC.

V is TRBV27 and J is TRBJ2-3; no definite D call. CDR3 size: 17 residues. The V gene's germline CDR1 is MNHEY and CDR2 SMNVEV (reference sequence). The CDR3 bases are TGTACCCGCAGTTTAGGGCCCAGCTCGTCGGGCACAGATACGCAGTATTTT. Amino acid sequence: CTRSLGPSSSGTDTQYF.

The chain employs TRBV5-1 and TRBJ2-3; the match to TRBD1 covers 7 bases. Germline V CDR1 and CDR2: SGHRS, YFSETQ. The CDR3 runs 14 residues. V was pared by 2 bases and J by 4 bases, with 4 bases of the junction left unmatched. The CDR3 spells CASSFGQAADTQYF. CDR3 DNA: TGCGCCAGCAGCTTTGGACAGGCGGCAGATACGCAGTATTTT.

The chain recombines TRBV7-9 with TRBJ2-7; 10 bases line up with TRBD2. Germline V gene data show CDR1 as SEHNR and CDR2 as FQNEAQ (reference sequence). The CDR3 has 16 amino acids. V lost 4 bases and J lost 4; bases outside the gene matches: 10. CDR3 residues: CASSSVGASGSYEQYF. The CDR3 DNA sequence: TGTGCCAGCAGCTCGGTCGGGGCTAGCGGGAGTTACGAGCAGTACTTC.

This clonotype has a count of ten or more. The genes are TRBV7-2 and TRBJ2-5, with 10 bases matching TRBD2. Germline CDR1 SGHTA, CDR2 FQGNSA. The CDR3 has 15 amino acids. The J segment lost 4 bases and the V segment lost 4 bases, leaving 6 bases of the junction unmatched. This CDR3 reads CASSSLGLAAETQYF. The CDR3 coding sequence is TGTGCCAGCAGCTCCCTCGGACTAGCGGCAGAGACCCAGTACTTC. Drawing the rest from reference TRBV7-2 and TRBJ2-5, the complete variable domain is GAGVSQSPSNKVTEKGKDVELRCDPISGHTALYWYRQSLGQGLEFLIYFQGNSAPDKSGLPSDRFSAERTGGSVSTLTIQRTQQEDSAVYLCASSSLGLAAETQYFGPGTRLLVL.

There are a few counts of this clonotype. The rearrangement joins TRBV5-1 to TRBJ1-4, with TRBD1 identical over 8 bases. This CDR3 has 15 residues. The V gene's germline CDR1 is SGHRS and CDR2 YFSETQ. The J segment lost 8 bases and the V segment lost 3 bases, leaving 9 bases of the junction unmatched. CDR3 in amino acids: CASSSGQGGGEKLFF. CDR3 sequence (DNA): TGCGCCAGCAGCTCAGGACAGGGAGGAGGCGAAAAACTGTTTTTT.

This clonotype was counted a few times. J is TRBJ2-3 and V is TRBV5-1; 9 bases are a match to TRBD2. Germline V gene sequence: CDR1 SGHRS, CDR2 YFSETQ. J gave up 7 bases and V 2 bases, and 5 bases lay outside the gene matches. The CDR3 runs to 14 residues. The chain's CDR3 is CASSFSGGGNTQYF. The CDR3 DNA reads as TGCGCCAGCAGCTTTAGCGGGGGAGGTAATACGCAGTATTTT.

Many counts were recorded for this clonotype. The chain is built from TRBV7-9 and TRBJ1-5; D ambiguous. Germline V gene lookup returns CDR1 SEHNR and CDR2 FQNEAQ (reference sequence). The ends were cut back, 5 bases at V and 4 bases at J, with 6 bases in the middle. This CDR3 has 12 amino acids. This chain's CDR3 is CASSTLNQPQHF. The CDR3 bases are TGTGCCAGCAGCACCCTAAATCAGCCCCAGCATTTT.

This clonotype occurred a few times. V is TRBV7-2 and J is TRBJ1-4; D is unresolved. The CDR3 totals 15 residues. Germline CDR1 reads SGHTA; CDR2 reads FQGNSA. V lost 0 bases and J lost 10, with 15 bases in between. The CDR3: CASSLALGFPGKLFF. The CDR3 DNA sequence: TGTGCCAGCAGCTTAGCACTGGGTTTTCCCGGAAAACTGTTTTTT.

The rearrangement uses TRBV6-1 and TRBJ1-1; D is possibly TRBD1 (6 bases). The CDR3 length is 14 residues. CDR1 and CDR2 (germline): MNHNS, SASEGT. Trimming shortened V by 6 bases and J by 1 base, and 12 bases separated the two germline ends. The CDR3 reads CASRRGAKNTEAFF. CDR3 DNA sequence: TGTGCCAGCAGGAGGGGGGCTAAGAACACTGAAGCTTTCTTT.

This clonotype turned up a few times. The chain is built from TRBV29-1 and TRBJ1-6; unclear D gene. This CDR3 spans 13 amino acids. V lost 4 bases, J lost 9 bases, and 13 bases lay in between. Germline CDR1 SQVTM, CDR2 ANQGSEA. CDR3 amino acids: CSVAPTASSPLHF. CDR3 nucleotides: TGCAGCGTTGCCCCCACCGCCAGTTCACCCCTCCACTTT. Using reference TRBV29-1 and TRBJ1-6 for the parts outside the CDR3, the full variable domain is SAVISQKPSRDICQRGTSLTIQCQVDSQVTMMFWYRQQPGQSLTLIATANQGSEATYESGFVIDKFPISRPNLTFSTLTVSNMSPEDSSIYLCSVAPTASSPLHFGNGTRLTVT.

This clonotype was picked up a small number of times. The V and J genes are TRBV6-5 and TRBJ2-2; the D gene is possibly TRBD1 (6 bases). V was clipped by 2 bases and J by 2 bases, with 12 bases between them. The CDR3 has 16 residues. Germline CDR1 is MNHEY and CDR2 is SVGAGI. The CDR3 spells CASSYGGRANTGELFF. The CDR3 bases are TGTGCCAGCAGTTACGGGGGCAGAGCCAACACCGGGGAGCTGTTTTTT.

Concerning this clonotype: Possible read error: a much larger clone is one base away. The rearrangement links TRBV12-3 or TRBV12-4 to TRBJ2-1, with a weak D call TRBD2 (6 bases). The CDR3 length is 12 residues. Here the CDR3 DNA reads TGTGCCAGCAGTGCCCCCCTGGGAGGAAAGTACTTC. Amino acids: CASSAPLGGKYF.

This clonotype was seen a handful of times. The chain recombines TRBV20-1 with TRBJ2-3; 10 bases map to TRBD2. CDR1 DFQATT and CDR2 SNEGSKA come from the germline V gene (reference sequence). V was clipped by 6 bases and J by 5 bases; unmatched bases: 11. The length of the CDR3 is 15 residues. This CDR3 reads CSANTGTSAKDTQYF. CDR3 nucleotides: TGCAGTGCAAATACCGGGACTAGCGCAAAAGATACGCAGTATTTT.

This clonotype has just a few counts. The chain combines TRBV5-1 with TRBJ2-7; 11 bases line up with TRBD1. Germline values: CDR1 SGHRS, CDR2 YFSETQ. V gave up 6 bases and J gave up 6 bases; unmatched junction bases: 8. The CDR3 is 14 residues long. CDR3 in DNA: TGCGCCAGCAACACTGGACAGGGGGCCCTCGAGCAGTACTTC. Protein product: CASNTGQGALEQYF.

In this sample, this clonotype turned up many times. The DNA for the CDR3 is TGCGCCAGCAGCTTCATGGCGTCCAGCTCCTACAATGAGCAGTTCTTC. Its protein product is CASSFMASSSYNEQFF. V usage is TRBV5-1 and J usage is TRBJ2-1; D uncertain. This CDR3 contains 16 residues. Trimming cost V 2 bases and J 0 bases, with 12 bases left between them. Germline V gene lookup returns CDR1 SGHRS and CDR2 YFSETQ. The variable domain in full, completed from reference TRBV5-1 and TRBJ2-1, reads KAGVTQTPRYLIKTRGQQVTLSCSPISGHRSVSWYQQTPGQGLQFLFEYFSETQRNKGNFPGRFSGRQFSNSRSEMNVSTLELGDSALYLCASSFMASSSYNEQFFGPGTRLTVL.

This clonotype was counted only a few times. The chain uses TRBV27 and TRBJ1-6; 7 nucleotides match TRBD1. Trimming removed 5 bases from V and 6 bases from J; junction bases left unmatched: 4. The germline gives CDR1 MNHEY, CDR2 SMNVEV (reference sequence). This CDR3 has 14 amino acids. The CDR3 DNA reads TGTGCCAGCAGTCAGACAGGGATTAATTCACCCCTCCACTTT. Its protein is CASSQTGINSPLHF.

This clonotype was found a few times. This sequence joins TRBV11-2 and TRBJ2-2; no clear D. Trimming stripped 1 base from V and 7 bases from J, with 10 bases between. From germline, CDR1 is SGHAT and CDR2 FQNNGV. The length of the CDR3 is 14 residues. CDR3 DNA sequence: TGTGCCAGCAGCTTAGGTCGACTGAGCGGGGAGCTGTTTTTT. Amino acid sequence: CASSLGRLSGELFF.

V is TRBV20-1 and J is TRBJ2-3; 8 bases fit TRBD2. The CDR3 runs to 14 residues. The V and J ends lost 1 base and 4 bases, in that order; junction bases with no gene match: 4. Germline V lookup: CDR1 DFQATT, CDR2 SNEGSKA (reference sequence). CDR3 bases: TGCAGTGCTAGAGCTCTCGGGAGGGCAGATACGCAGTATTTT. Translated: CSARALGRADTQYF.